This T cell receptor (beta chain) derives from a study of Graves' ophthalmopathy and Graves' hyperthyroidism. This clonotype was recorded at least ten times. The sequenced template was RNA, covering the TCR beta CDR3 region. An initial RT-PCR round employing HTBI primers preceded a second-round multiplex PCR. TCRdb called the multiplex PCR reads again in MiXCR, with one record for every CDR3 protein. The sample has 300,000 to 400,000 distinct CDR3 sequences, around a sixth seen once. This CDR3 contains 13 residues. V was cut by 4 bases and J by 5 bases, with 15 bases left in between. Per germline, CDR1 SQVTM and CDR2 ANQGSEA. Lactation, pregnancy, uncontrolled infections and other autoimmune diseases were all grounds for excluding patients.

The receptor comes from an adult man with Graves' ophthalmopathy. The chain is built from TRBV29-1 and TRBJ2-7; a possible D gene is TRBD2 (6 bases). Sequencing was done on a sample of peripheral blood. For the CDR3, the DNA is TGCAGCGTTGTGGCCGGGAGCACTAACGAGCAGTACTTC. Protein: CSVVAGSTNEQYF.